This T cell receptor (beta chain) derives from a study of cytomegalovirus exposure and HLA in healthy donors. About the study: Per a later analysis, the 666 first-cohort and approximately 120 validation repertoires shared one platform. Study-wide findings and caveats: Most TCR sequences proved rare, with some public TCRs found in many donors. Subsequent analysis of the approximately 110 validation repertoires found a tendency for first-cohort TCR clusters to co-occur.

In regard to this clone: Its antigen is not identified.

The donors were in the approximately 120-subject validation cohort; that cohort was separate from the approximately 700-subject first cohort. Produced via immunoSEQ multiplex PCR; TCRdb's table is partial and in-frame only. The sample yields some 320,000 clones, 75% to 90% seen once. Germline V gene data show CDR1 as MDHEN and CDR2 as SYDVKM. This CDR3 has 14 amino acids. Trimming removed 7 bases from V and 4 bases from J; junction bases left unmatched: 9. The receptor was derived from a woman aged 25 to 39 in good health and CMV-seropositive. The sample consisted of PBMCs. The rearrangement links TRBV28 to TRBJ2-7; TRBD1 aligns across 8 bases. Written as DNA, the CDR3 is TGTGCCAGCAATACAGGGGGATCTGTGTACGAGCAGTACTTC. Protein product: CASNTGGSVYEQYF. Based on the CDR3 plus reference TRBV28 and TRBJ2-7, the full variable domain is DVKVTQSSRYLVKRTGEKVFLECVQDMDHENMFWYRQDPGLGLRLIYFSYDVKMKEKGDIPEGYSVSREKKERFSLILESASTNQTSMYLCASNTGGSVYEQYFGPGTRLTVT.